The 32 T cell receptor beta chains below come from one sample, sequenced in a study of Graves' ophthalmopathy and Graves' hyperthyroidism. RNA served as the template for amplifying TCR beta CDR3 regions. Following a first-round RT-PCR that used HTBI primers, a second-round multiplex PCR was carried out. TCRdb re-derived calls from the multiplex PCR reads in MiXCR, one entry per CDR3 protein. Of around 1.1 million distinct CDR3 sequences listed, approximately 35% were seen once; the top ten hold 8.5% to 14%. Sequenced material: peripheral blood or thyroid tissue (not recorded which). Receptors were obtained from an adult man with Graves' hyperthyroidism.

Points on this clonotype: This sequence may be a read error, since a much larger clone differs from it by one base. The V call is TRBV19, the J call TRBJ1-1, with D unclear. The ends were cut back, 11 bases at V and 1 base at J, with 17 bases in the middle. This CDR3 has 14 residues. Germline assignment: CDR1 LNHDA and CDR2 SQIVND (reference sequence). The CDR3 DNA reads as TGTGCCCGTAACTCCGGACGGGAGAACACTGAAGCTTTCTTT. Translation: CARNSGRENTEAFF.

CDR3 residues: CASSRTTDNSPLHF. As DNA, the CDR3 is TGTGCCAGCAGTCGGACAACAGATAATTCACCCCTCCACTTT. This chain uses TRBV7-2 with TRBJ1-6, with D possibly matching TRBD1 (5 bases). This CDR3 is 14 amino acids long. V was trimmed by 6 bases and J by 5 bases, leaving 11 bases between them. In germline, CDR1 is SGHTA, CDR2 FQGNSA.

In DNA, the CDR3 is TGTGCCAGCAGTCCCCTGGGTTCGGTGCAGTACTTC. Protein product: CASSPLGSVQYF. The chain joins TRBV27 to TRBJ2-7; D gene unclear. Between the trimmed V and J ends, which lost 5 bases and 9 bases, there was a span of 14 bases. CDR1 MNHEY and CDR2 SMNVEV come from the germline V gene (reference sequence). The CDR3 length is 12 residues.

This clonotype was detected many times. DNA for the CDR3: TGTGCCAGCAGCCCGACGGGCCTCTCTGGGGCCAACGTCCTGACTTTC. It encodes CASSPTGLSGANVLTF. The chain joins TRBV11-2 to TRBJ2-6; D gene ambiguous. The CDR3 sequence is 16 residues long. V was pared by 5 bases and J by 0 bases, with 11 bases between. Germline values: CDR1 SGHAT, CDR2 FQNNGV.

To note about this clonotype: One junction end does not reproduce the germline sequence, and a read error may be involved. This rearrangement joins TRBV2 to TRBJ1-5; possible D gene TRBD1, 6 bases. The germline V gene has CDR1 SNHLY and CDR2 FYNNEI. The CDR3 length is 14 residues. The CDR3 bases are TGTGCCAGCGTTCAGGGGTGGGCCAATCGGCCCCAGCATTTT. Translation gives CASVQGWANRPQHF.

This clonotype occurred many times. The chain is built from TRBV9 and TRBJ1-3; D is unresolved. The CDR3 runs 14 residues. Germline CDR1 SGDLS, CDR2 YYNGEE. V dropped 3 bases and J dropped 7 bases, with 14 bases sitting between them. CDR3 region: CASSAGWERNTIYF. The DNA of the CDR3 is TGTGCCAGCAGCGCCGGGTGGGAAAGGAACACCATATATTTT. Based on the CDR3 plus reference TRBV9 and TRBJ1-3, the full variable domain is DSGVTQTPKHLITATGQRVTLRCSPRSGDLSVYWYQQSLDQGLQFLIQYYNGEERAKGNILERFSAQQFPDLHSELNLSSLELGDSALYFCASSAGWERNTIYFGEGSWLTVV.

This clonotype was recorded many times. The V gene is TRBV7-9, the J gene TRBJ1-1, with a possible D match to TRBD1 (6 bases). The CDR3 has 17 amino acids. The germline V gene encodes CDR1 SEHNR and CDR2 FQNEAQ (reference sequence). The germline V and J ends were trimmed by 1 base and 1 base, with 16 bases remaining between them. The CDR3 loop reads CASSLVSRGARNTEAFF. In nucleotides, the CDR3 is TGTGCCAGCAGCTTAGTGTCCCGGGGGGCGCGGAACACTGAAGCTTTCTTT.

V and J are TRBV25-1 and TRBJ2-5; possibly TRBD2 for D (5 bases). This CDR3 contains 13 residues. CDR1 and CDR2 from the germline V gene are MGHDK and SYGVNS. The ends were cut back, 8 bases at V and 5 bases at J, with 15 bases in the middle. This CDR3 reads CASQDTGGETQYF. CDR3 coding DNA: TGTGCCAGCCAAGACACCGGAGGCGAGACCCAGTACTTC.

At least ten counts were recorded for this clonotype. In DNA, the CDR3 is TGTGCCACCCTCGGGAACACTGAAGCTTTCTTT. This translates into CATLGNTEAFF. The chain combines TRBV2 with TRBJ1-1; D not resolved. Germline assignment: CDR1 SNHLY and CDR2 FYNNEI. Trimming took off 10 bases at V and 1 base at J, with 7 bases between the two ends. The CDR3 is 11 residues long.

This clonotype was detected ten times or more. The gene calls are TRBV5-1 and TRBJ1-1, with 8 bases identical to TRBD1. V was pared by 2 bases and J by 4 bases, with 4 bases of the junction left unmatched. The CDR3 sequence is 14 residues long. Germline lookup yields CDR1 SGHRS and CDR2 YFSETQ. The CDR3 loop is CASSFQGAPTEAFF. The CDR3 nucleotides read TGCGCCAGCAGCTTCCAGGGGGCGCCCACTGAAGCTTTCTTT.

This chain connects TRBV4-2 to TRBJ2-5; 8 nucleotides match TRBD2. Per germline, CDR1 LGHNA and CDR2 YNFKEQ. V trimming: 1 base; J trimming: 1 base; junction bases outside the gene matches: 8. The CDR3 sequence is 17 residues long. The CDR3: CASSQGGGLLVQETQYF. DNA for the CDR3: TGTGCCAGCAGCCAAGGCGGGGGGCTGTTAGTCCAAGAGACCCAGTACTTC.

This clonotype is a singleton in its sample. The rearrangement uses TRBV25-1 and TRBJ2-2; 8 bases map to TRBD1. From germline, CDR1 is MGHDK and CDR2 SYGVNS. The CDR3 has 16 residues. J lost 1 base, V lost 4 bases, and 5 bases had no gene match. CDR3 DNA: TGTGCCAGCAGTGGGCGGACAGGGTGGAACACCGGGGAGCTGTTTTTT. Protein: CASSGRTGWNTGELFF.

V usage is TRBV7-6 and J usage is TRBJ1-4, with D uncertain. The germline CDR1 and CDR2 sequences are SGHVS and FNYEAQ. The V and J ends lost 5 bases and 0 bases respectively, with 10 bases between them. The CDR3 has 15 residues. The CDR3: CASSDIRSTNEKLFF. In nucleotides, the CDR3 is TGTGCCAGCAGCGACATACGCTCAACTAATGAAAAACTGTTTTTT.

This clonotype was seen many times. The rearrangement links TRBV15 to TRBJ2-2; D remains ambiguous. With 6 bases removed from V and 8 bases from J, the gap between germline ends came to 16 bases. The CDR3 totals 14 residues. CDR1 LNHNV and CDR2 YYDKDF come from the germline V gene (reference sequence). The CDR3: CATRKRGPPGELFF. CDR3 nucleotide sequence: TGTGCCACCAGAAAACGTGGACCCCCAGGGGAGCTGTTTTTT.

In regard to this clonotype: A much larger clone differs from this one at a single base, so this may be a read error. The V call is TRBV7-2, the J call TRBJ1-6, with a weak D call TRBD1 (6 bases). The CDR3 consists of 18 residues. Germline CDR1 reads SGHTA; CDR2 reads FQGNSA. The CDR3 DNA is TGTGCCAGCAGCTTAGAAGGTGTTCGGGACACTAATAATTCACCCTTCCACTTT. It translates to CASSLEGVRDTNNSPFHF.

This clonotype is a singleton in its sample. Mismatch with germline at one junction end may stem from a read error. V is TRBV19 and J is TRBJ2-2; 11 bases are a match to TRBD2. The CDR3 is made up of 17 amino acids. Germline CDR1 and CDR2: LNHDA and SQIVND (reference sequence). CDR3 bases: TGTGCCAGCAGTATCCACGGGACTAGCGGGAACACCGGGGAGCTGTTTTTT. Translating it yields CASSIHGTSGNTGELFF.

This clonotype appeared many times. This chain uses TRBV2 with TRBJ1-5; no clear D. V lost 3 bases and J 4 bases, leaving 10 bases between the germline ends. The CDR3 consists of 14 residues. Germline lookup yields CDR1 SNHLY and CDR2 FYNNEI. CDR3 coding DNA: TGTGCCAGCAGTGATGGCGGAGGAAATCAGCCCCAGCATTTT. Translating gives CASSDGGGNQPQHF.

This chain uses TRBV7-2 with TRBJ1-2, with TRBD1 as a possible D gene (6 bases). V lost 5 bases to trimming and J lost 12 bases, with 25 bases between them. The CDR3 is made up of 15 amino acids. Germline CDR1 SGHTA, CDR2 FQGNSA. DNA of the CDR3: TGTGCCAGCAGCGCCAGCGCACAGGGACACTCTGGAAACACCTTC. It yields the protein CASSASAQGHSGNTF.

The V call is TRBV20-1, the J call TRBJ2-7; tentative D call: TRBD1 (6 bases). V lost 6 bases and J 11 bases, leaving 8 bases between the germline ends. Germline V gene sequence: CDR1 DFQATT, CDR2 SNEGSKA (reference sequence). The CDR3 runs to 8 residues. CDR3 DNA: TGCAGTGCGGGGGCCGAGTACTTC. This encodes CSAGAEYF.

This clonotype was seen at least ten times. The V call is TRBV11-2, the J call TRBJ2-7; D is perhaps TRBD1 (5 bases). Trimming stripped 2 bases from V and 6 bases from J, with 11 bases between. The CDR3 totals 13 residues. Germline V gene sequence: CDR1 SGHAT, CDR2 FQNNGV. The CDR3 is CASSLLGRGEQYF. In DNA form, the CDR3 reads TGTGCCAGCAGCTTATTGGGGCGCGGCGAGCAGTACTTC.

The V call is TRBV9, the J call TRBJ1-1; D unclear. Deletions cut 2 bases from V and 0 bases from J, with 17 bases between. This CDR3 has 17 amino acids. CDR1 and CDR2 from the germline V gene are SGDLS and YYNGEE. In DNA form, the CDR3 reads TGTGCCAGCAGCGTCAACGAGATGAATGGTCTGAACACTGAAGCTTTCTTT. Translating it yields CASSVNEMNGLNTEAFF. The whole variable domain, remainder taken from reference TRBV9 and TRBJ1-1, is DSGVTQTPKHLITATGQRVTLRCSPRSGDLSVYWYQQSLDQGLQFLIQYYNGEERAKGNILERFSAQQFPDLHSELNLSSLELGDSALYFCASSVNEMNGLNTEAFFGQGTRLTVV.

The rearrangement links TRBV4-1 to TRBJ1-5; TRBD1 aligns across 7 bases. V lost 0 bases, J lost 6 bases, and 11 bases stayed unmatched. The germline gives CDR1 MGHRA, CDR2 YSYEKL. This CDR3 comprises 17 residues. In nucleotides, the CDR3 is TGCGCCAGCAGCCAAGATCGGGGACAGCCTGTAGGTCAGCCCCAGCATTTT. Translation gives CASSQDRGQPVGQPQHF.

The chain uses TRBV7-2 and TRBJ1-1, with D tentatively TRBD1 (5 bases). Germline V gives CDR1 SGHTA, CDR2 FQGNSA. Between the trimmed V and J ends, which lost 5 bases and 8 bases, there was a span of 21 bases. The CDR3 sequence is 15 residues long. Here the CDR3 DNA reads TGTGCCAGCAGCCCAACCCACGGGGCTGCGGGGGAAGCTTTCTTT. Amino acids: CASSPTHGAAGEAFF.

The CDR3 protein is CATRLWETQYF. In DNA form, the CDR3 reads TGTGCCACCCGCCTTTGGGAGACCCAGTACTTC. This chain connects TRBV15 to TRBJ2-5; D call uncertain. In germline, CDR1 is LNHNV, CDR2 YYDKDF (reference sequence). The CDR3 totals 11 residues. Trimming cost V 8 bases and J 5 bases, with 9 bases left between them.

With respect to this clonotype: As the CDR3 is not closed by the conserved phenylalanine or tryptophan, this likely results from a read error. Because the CDR3's place on the DNA is in doubt, the DNA is left out and the CDR3 is given as listed by TCRdb. CDR3 protein: CASSPRTGNT. The chain recombines TRBV25-1 with TRBJ2-6; the listed D gene, TRBD1, was not tested against the DNA. The CDR3 contains 10 residues when both ends are counted. Looked up from germline, CDR1 is MGHDK and CDR2 is SYGVNS.

This clonotype was seen ten or more times. The rearrangement joins TRBV7-8 to TRBJ2-5; 14 bases fit TRBD2. Trimming took 5 bases from V and 5 from J; bases not matched to a gene: 4. Germline lookup yields CDR1 SGHVS and CDR2 FQNEAQ. The CDR3 spans 15 residues. CDR3 sequence reads: CASSDGTSGGETQYF. Written as DNA, the CDR3 is TGTGCCAGCAGCGACGGGACTAGCGGGGGTGAGACCCAGTACTTC.

This clonotype has a count of ten or more. The chain has TRBV10-3 and TRBJ1-1, with unresolved D. V was trimmed by 2 bases and J by 1 base, leaving 5 bases between them. The CDR3 spans 13 residues. The germline CDR1 and CDR2 sequences are ENHRY and SYGVKD. In DNA form, the CDR3 reads TGTGCCATCAGTGAGACAGCGAACACTGAAGCTTTCTTT. It translates to CAISETANTEAFF.

The rearrangement joins TRBV10-3 to TRBJ1-1, with D maybe TRBD1 (6 bases). Trimming removed 6 bases from V and 1 base from J, with 24 bases in between. Germline V gene sequence: CDR1 ENHRY, CDR2 SYGVKD. The CDR3 has 18 amino acids. In DNA, the CDR3 is TGTGCCATCAGGGCGGGGGCGGGTTGGAATGTCGCGAACACTGAAGCTTTCTTT. Protein product: CAIRAGAGWNVANTEAFF.

This clonotype was seen repeatedly, ten times or more. This sequence joins TRBV24-1 and TRBJ1-1, with D possibly being TRBD1 (5 bases). The CDR3 extends over 13 amino acids. Trimming pared 8 bases from V and 3 bases from J, leaving 12 bases between. The germline V gene has CDR1 KGHDR and CDR2 SFDVKD. The CDR3 region is CATKKGPDTEAFF. DNA of the CDR3: TGTGCCACCAAGAAGGGGCCGGACACTGAAGCTTTCTTT.

This clonotype was observed a few times. The chain carries TRBV7-9 and TRBJ2-5, with D maybe TRBD1 (6 bases). CDR1 is SEHNR, CDR2 FQNEAQ, per germline (reference sequence). The length of the CDR3 is 14 residues. V lost 6 bases to trimming and J lost 3 bases, with 14 bases between them. The CDR3 nucleotides are TGTGCCAGCAGGGACCCGGGACACGAAGAGACCCAGTACTTC. Amino acid sequence: CASRDPGHEETQYF.

This clonotype was detected ten times or more. The chain combines TRBV9 with TRBJ1-3; D call uncertain. This CDR3 spans 13 amino acids. From germline, CDR1 is SGDLS and CDR2 YYNGEE. Trimming pared 0 bases from V and 4 bases from J, leaving 5 bases between. CDR3 coding DNA: TGTGCCAGCAGCGTAGAAGGGGGAAACACCATATATTTT. Its protein product is CASSVEGGNTIYF.

In the case of this clonotype: This likely comes from a read error, as the CDR3 has no conserved phenylalanine or tryptophan at its end. This chain connects TRBV7-2 to TRBJ2-2, with 8 bases identical to TRBD1. CDR1 is SGHTA, CDR2 FQGNSA, per germline. The junction had 4 bases not matched to a gene; V was cut back by 3 bases and J by 1 base. This CDR3 is 16 amino acids long. This chain's CDR3 is CASSFRTGQNTGELFV. The CDR3 region has the DNA TGTGCCAGCAGCTTCAGGACAGGGCAGAACACCGGGGAGCTGTTTGTT.